This TCR beta chain is from a study of T-cell reconstitution after alpha-beta-depleted transplantation in children. It was with unique molecular identifiers that the TCRbeta library was prepared. TCRdb fed the PCR reads into MiXCR, producing one record per CDR3 protein. The repertoire holds approximately 98,000 distinct CDR3 sequences, with around 6.4% as singletons. Germline V gene sequence: CDR1 LGHNA, CDR2 YSLEER. The CDR3 runs 18 residues. Trimming took 3 bases from V and 0 from J, leaving 15 bases between them. This clonotype was seen ten or more times. The V and J genes are TRBV4-3 and TRBJ2-6; D perhaps matches TRBD2 (5 bases). The TCR originated in a male patient between 2 and 15 years old who had a stem cell transplant for acute lymphoblastic leukemia, so the T cells may come from the graft donor. This material consisted of PBMCs, mostly from graft donor cells, taken 360 days after TCRalphabeta/CD19-depleted stem cell transplant. The CDR3 bases are TGCGCCAGCAGCCACCTAAGGAGCGGATCCTCTGGGGCCAACGTCCTGACTTTC. As protein: CASSHLRSGSSGANVLTF.